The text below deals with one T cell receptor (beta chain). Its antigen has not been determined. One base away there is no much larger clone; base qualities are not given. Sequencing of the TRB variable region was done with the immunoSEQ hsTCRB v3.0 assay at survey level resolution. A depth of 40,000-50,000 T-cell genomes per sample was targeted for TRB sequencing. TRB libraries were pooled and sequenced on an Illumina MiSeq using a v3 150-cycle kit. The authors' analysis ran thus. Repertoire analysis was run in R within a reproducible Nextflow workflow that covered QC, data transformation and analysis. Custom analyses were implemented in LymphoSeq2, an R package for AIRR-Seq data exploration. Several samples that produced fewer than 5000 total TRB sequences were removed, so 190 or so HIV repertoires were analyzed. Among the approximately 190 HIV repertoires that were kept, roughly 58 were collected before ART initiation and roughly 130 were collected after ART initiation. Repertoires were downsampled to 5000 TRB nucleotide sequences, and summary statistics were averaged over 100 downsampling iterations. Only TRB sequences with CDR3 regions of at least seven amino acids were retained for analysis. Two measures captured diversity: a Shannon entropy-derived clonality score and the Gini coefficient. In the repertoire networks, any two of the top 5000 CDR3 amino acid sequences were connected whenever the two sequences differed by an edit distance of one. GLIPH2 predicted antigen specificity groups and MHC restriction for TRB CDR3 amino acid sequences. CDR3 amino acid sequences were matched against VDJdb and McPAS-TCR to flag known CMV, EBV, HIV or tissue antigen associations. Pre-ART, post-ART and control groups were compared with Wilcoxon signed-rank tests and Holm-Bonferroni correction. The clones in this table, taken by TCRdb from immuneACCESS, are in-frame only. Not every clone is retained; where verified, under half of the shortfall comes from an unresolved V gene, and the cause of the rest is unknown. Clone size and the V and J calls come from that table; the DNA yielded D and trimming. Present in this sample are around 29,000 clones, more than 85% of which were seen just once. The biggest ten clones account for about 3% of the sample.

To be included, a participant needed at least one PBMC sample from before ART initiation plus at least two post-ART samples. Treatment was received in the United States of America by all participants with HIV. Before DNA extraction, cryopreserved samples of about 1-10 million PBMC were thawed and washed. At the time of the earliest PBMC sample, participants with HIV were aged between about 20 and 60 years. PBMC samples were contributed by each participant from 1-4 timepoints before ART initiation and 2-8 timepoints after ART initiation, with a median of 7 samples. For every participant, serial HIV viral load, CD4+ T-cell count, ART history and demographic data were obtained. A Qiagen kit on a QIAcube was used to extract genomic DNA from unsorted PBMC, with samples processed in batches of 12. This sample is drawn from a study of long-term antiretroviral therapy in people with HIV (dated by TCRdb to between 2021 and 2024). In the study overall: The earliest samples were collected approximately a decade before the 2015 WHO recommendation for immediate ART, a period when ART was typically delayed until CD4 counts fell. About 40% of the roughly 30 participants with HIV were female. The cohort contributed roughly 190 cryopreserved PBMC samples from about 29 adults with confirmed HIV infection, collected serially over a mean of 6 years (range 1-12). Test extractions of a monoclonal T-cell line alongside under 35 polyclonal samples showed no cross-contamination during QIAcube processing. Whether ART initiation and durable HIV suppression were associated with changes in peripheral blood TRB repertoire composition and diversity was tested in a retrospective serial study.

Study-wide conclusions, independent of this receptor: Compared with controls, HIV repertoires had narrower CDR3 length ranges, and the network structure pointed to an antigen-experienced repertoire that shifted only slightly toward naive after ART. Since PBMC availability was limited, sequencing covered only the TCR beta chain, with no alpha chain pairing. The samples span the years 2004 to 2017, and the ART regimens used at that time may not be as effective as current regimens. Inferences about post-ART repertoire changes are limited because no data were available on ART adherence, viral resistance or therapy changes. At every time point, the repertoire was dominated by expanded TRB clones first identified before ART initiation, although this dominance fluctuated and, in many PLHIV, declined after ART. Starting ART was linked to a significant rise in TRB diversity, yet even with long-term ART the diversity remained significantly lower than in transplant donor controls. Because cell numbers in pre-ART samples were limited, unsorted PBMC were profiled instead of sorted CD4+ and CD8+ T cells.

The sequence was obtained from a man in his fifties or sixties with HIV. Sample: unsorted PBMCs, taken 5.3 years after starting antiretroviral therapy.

The nucleotides read TGTGCCAGTAGTGTCTTGACAGGGGCCCGCAGGAACGAGCAGTACTTC. Translation gives CASSVLTGARRNEQYF. The chain is assembled from TRBV19 and TRBJ2-7; TRBD1 lines up with 8 middle nucleotides. Taken from cysteine to phenylalanine, the CDR3 has 16 residues. Only CDR3 DNA remains: 48 bases, in frame from the first base. The CDR1 and CDR2 encoded by the germline V gene (reference sequence) are LNHDA and SQIVND. V and J are trimmed by 5 bases and 5 bases, and the gene matches miss 14 bases of the junction. The full variable domain, completed from the reference TRBV19 and TRBJ2-7 proteins outside the CDR3, reads DGGITQSPKYLFRKEGQNVTLSCEQNLNHDAMYWYRQDPGQGLRLIYYSQIVNDFQKGDIAEGYSVSREKKESFPLTVTSAQKNPTAFYLCASSVLTGARRNEQYFGPGTRLTVT.